This entry concerns a single T cell receptor (beta chain). This sample was included in a study of blood T cell repertoires in COVID-19. Whole-study context: There were acute and convalescent COVID-19 samples, and they came from the United States, Italy and Spain. T cells, B-cell-depleted T cells, or PBMCs provided the cDNA or gDNA that served as material.

In the original workflow: Counts of nucleated cells, estimated from reference gene primer amplification, were obtained. The method was immunoSEQ multiplex PCR; TCRdb's version includes in-frame clones alone and lacks a portion of them. D and trimming come from the DNA, and the V and J calls and clone size come from that table. The sample shows a few hundred thousand clones, approximately 82% of them seen only once. After removal of 6 bases from V and 0 bases from J, the junction contained 4 bases not matched to a gene. CDR1 and CDR2 (germline): ENHRY, SYGVKD. The CDR3 covers 15 residues. The source is a man in his sixties who had recovered from COVID-19. This chain joins TRBV10-3 and TRBJ1-1; 10 nucleotides align to TRBD1. The sample taken for sequencing was peripheral blood. The CDR3 DNA sequence: TGTGCCATCAGCGACAGGGGGCGCGTGAACACTGAAGCTTTCTTT. This gives the protein CAISDRGRVNTEAFF.